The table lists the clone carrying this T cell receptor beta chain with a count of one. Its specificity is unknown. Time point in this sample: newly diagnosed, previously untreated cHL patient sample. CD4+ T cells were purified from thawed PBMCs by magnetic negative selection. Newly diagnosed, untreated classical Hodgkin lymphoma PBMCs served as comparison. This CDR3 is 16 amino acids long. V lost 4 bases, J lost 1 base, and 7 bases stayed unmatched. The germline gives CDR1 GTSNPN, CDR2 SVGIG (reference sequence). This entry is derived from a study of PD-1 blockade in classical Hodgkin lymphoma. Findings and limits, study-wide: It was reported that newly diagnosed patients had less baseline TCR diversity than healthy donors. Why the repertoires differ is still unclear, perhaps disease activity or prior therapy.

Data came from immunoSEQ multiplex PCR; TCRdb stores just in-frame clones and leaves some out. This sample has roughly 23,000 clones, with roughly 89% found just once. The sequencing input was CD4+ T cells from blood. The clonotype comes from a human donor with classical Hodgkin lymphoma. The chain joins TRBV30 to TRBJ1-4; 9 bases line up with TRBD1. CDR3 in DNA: TGTGCCTGGACCTTACAGGGGGCAAGAACTAATGAAAAACTGTTTTTT. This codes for CAWTLQGARTNEKLFF.